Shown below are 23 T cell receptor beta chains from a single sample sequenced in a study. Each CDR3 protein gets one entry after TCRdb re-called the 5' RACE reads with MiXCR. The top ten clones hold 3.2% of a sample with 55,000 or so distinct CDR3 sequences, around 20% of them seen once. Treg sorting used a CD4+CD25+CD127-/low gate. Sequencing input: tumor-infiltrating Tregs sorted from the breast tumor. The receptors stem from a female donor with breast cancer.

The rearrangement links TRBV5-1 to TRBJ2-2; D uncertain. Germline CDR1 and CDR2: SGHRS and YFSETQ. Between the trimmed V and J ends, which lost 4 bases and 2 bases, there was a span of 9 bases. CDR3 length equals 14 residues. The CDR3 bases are TGCGCCAGCAGCCCGCCAGTTAACACCGGGGAGCTGTTTTTT. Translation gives CASSPPVNTGELFF. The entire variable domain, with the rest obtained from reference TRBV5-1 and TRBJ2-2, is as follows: KAGVTQTPRYLIKTRGQQVTLSCSPISGHRSVSWYQQTPGQGLQFLFEYFSETQRNKGNFPGRFSGRQFSNSRSEMNVSTLELGDSALYLCASSPPVNTGELFFGEGSRLTVL.

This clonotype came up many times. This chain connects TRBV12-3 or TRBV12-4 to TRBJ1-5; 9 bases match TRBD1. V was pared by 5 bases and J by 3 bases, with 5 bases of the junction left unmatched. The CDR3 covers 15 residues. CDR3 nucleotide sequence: TGTGCCAGCAGTCCGGGACAGGGATTCAATCAGCCCCAGCATTTT. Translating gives CASSPGQGFNQPQHF.

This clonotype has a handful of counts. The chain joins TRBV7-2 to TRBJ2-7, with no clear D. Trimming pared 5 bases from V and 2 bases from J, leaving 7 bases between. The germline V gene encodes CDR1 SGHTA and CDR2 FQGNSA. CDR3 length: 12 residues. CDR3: CASSPGAYEQYF. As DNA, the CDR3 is TGTGCCAGCAGCCCCGGAGCCTACGAGCAGTACTTC.

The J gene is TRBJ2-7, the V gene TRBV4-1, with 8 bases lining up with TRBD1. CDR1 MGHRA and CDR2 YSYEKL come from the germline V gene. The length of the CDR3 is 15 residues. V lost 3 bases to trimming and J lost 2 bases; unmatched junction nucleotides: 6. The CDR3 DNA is TGCGCCAGCAGCCAGCCCTTACAGGGGGCCTACGAGCAGTACTTC. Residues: CASSQPLQGAYEQYF.

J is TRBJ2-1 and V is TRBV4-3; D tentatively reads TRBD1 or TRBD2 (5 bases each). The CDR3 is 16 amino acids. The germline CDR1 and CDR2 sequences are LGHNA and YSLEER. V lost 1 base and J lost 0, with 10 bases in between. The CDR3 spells CASSQGDLRSYNEQFF. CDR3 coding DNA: TGCGCCAGCAGCCAAGGGGACCTACGCTCCTACAATGAGCAGTTCTTC.

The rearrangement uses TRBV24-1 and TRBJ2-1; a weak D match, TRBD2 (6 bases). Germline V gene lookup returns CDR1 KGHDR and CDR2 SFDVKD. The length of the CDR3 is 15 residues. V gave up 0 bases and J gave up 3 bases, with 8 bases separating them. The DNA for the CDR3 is TGTGCCACCAGTGATTTGGGGGGGTTCTACAATGAGCAGTTCTTC. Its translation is CATSDLGGFYNEQFF.

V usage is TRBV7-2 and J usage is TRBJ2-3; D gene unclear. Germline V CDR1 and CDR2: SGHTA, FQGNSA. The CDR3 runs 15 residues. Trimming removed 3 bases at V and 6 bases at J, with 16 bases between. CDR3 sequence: CASSFIYLTTDTQYF. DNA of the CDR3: TGTGCCAGCAGCTTTATCTACCTGACAACGGATACGCAGTATTTT.

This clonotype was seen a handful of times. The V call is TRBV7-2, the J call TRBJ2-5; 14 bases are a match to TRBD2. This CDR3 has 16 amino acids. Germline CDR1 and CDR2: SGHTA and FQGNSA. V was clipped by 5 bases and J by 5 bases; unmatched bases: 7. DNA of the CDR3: TGTGCCAGCAGCATCGGGACTAGCGGGGGATATGAGACCCAGTACTTC. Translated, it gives CASSIGTSGGYETQYF.

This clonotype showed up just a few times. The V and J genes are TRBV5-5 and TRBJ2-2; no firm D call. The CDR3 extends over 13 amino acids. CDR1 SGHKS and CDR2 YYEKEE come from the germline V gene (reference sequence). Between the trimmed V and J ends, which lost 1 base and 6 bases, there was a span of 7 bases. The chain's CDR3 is CASSLRLAGELFF. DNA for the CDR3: TGTGCCAGCAGCTTGAGGCTCGCCGGGGAGCTGTTTTTT.

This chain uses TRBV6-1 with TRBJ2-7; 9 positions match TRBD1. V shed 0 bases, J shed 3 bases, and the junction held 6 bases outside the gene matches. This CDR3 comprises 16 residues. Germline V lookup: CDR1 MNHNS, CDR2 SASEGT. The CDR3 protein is CASSEAVGQGFYEQYF. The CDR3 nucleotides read TGTGCCAGCAGTGAAGCTGTGGGACAGGGATTCTACGAGCAGTACTTC.

CDR3 amino acids: CSVGQGNIQYF. The CDR3 region has the DNA TGCAGCGTGGGACAGGGAAACATTCAGTACTTC. The chain recombines TRBV29-1 with TRBJ2-4; TRBD1 agrees at 9 bases. In germline, CDR1 is SQVTM, CDR2 ANQGSEA. This CDR3 is built from 11 residues. Trimming removed 6 bases from V and 6 bases from J; junction bases left unmatched: 0.

Written as DNA, the CDR3 is TGTGCCAGCAGCGTCCCTATAGTCGAGCAGTACTTC. Protein sequence: CASSVPIVEQYF. The chain recombines TRBV11-2 with TRBJ2-7; D gene unclear. The CDR3 loop spans 12 amino acids. CDR1 is SGHAT, CDR2 FQNNGV, per germline. The ends were cut back, 5 bases at V and 6 bases at J, with 11 bases in the middle.

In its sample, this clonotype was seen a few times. The CDR3 DNA reads TGCAGTGCTAGAAAGGGGGGAGAGGGCGGCTACACCTTC. Translation: CSARKGGEGGYTF. This chain links TRBV20-1 with TRBJ1-2; tentatively, D is TRBD1 (6 bases). Germline assignment: CDR1 DFQATT and CDR2 SNEGSKA (reference sequence). V was shortened by 2 bases and J by 8 bases, with 15 bases between the two germline ends. The CDR3 is 13 residues long.

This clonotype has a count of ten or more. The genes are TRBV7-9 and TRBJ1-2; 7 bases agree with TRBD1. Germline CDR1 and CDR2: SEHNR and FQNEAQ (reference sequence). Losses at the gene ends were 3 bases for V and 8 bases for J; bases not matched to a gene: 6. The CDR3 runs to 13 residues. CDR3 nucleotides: TGTGCCAGCAGCTTGACAGGGTCAGACGGCTACACCTTC. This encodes CASSLTGSDGYTF.

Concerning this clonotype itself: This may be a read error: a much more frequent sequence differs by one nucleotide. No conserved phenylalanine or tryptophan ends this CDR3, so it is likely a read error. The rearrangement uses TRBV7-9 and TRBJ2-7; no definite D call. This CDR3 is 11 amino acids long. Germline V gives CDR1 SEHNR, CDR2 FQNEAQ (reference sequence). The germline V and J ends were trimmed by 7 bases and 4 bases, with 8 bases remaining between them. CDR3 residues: CASTVGYEQYL. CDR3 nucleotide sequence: TGTGCCAGCACTGTTGGTTACGAGCAGTACCTC.

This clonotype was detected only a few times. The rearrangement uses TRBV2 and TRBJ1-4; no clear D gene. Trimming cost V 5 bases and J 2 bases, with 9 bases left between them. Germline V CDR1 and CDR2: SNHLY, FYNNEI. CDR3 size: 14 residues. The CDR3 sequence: CASSRYGTNEKLFF. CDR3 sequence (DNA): TGTGCCAGCAGTCGATATGGTACTAATGAAAAACTGTTTTTT.

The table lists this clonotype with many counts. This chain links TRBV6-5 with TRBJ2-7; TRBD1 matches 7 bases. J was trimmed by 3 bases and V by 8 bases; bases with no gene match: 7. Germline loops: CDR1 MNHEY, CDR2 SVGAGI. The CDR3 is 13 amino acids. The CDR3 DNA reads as TGTGCCAGCGGTGGGGACAGTTACTACGAGCAGTACTTC. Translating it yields CASGGDSYYEQYF.

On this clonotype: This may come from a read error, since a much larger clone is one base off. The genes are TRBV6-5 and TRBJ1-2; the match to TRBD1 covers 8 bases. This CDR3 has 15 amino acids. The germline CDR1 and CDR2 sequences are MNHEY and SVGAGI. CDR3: CAGRWLQGGDYGYTF. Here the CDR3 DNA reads TGTGCCGGCAGATGGCTACAGGGGGGAGACTATGGCTACACCTTC.

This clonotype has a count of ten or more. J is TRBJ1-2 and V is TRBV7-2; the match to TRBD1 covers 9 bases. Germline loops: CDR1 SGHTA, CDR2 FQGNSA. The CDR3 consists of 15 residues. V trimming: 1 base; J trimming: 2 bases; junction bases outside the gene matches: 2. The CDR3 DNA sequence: TGTGCCAGCAGCTTAGGGGGGACAGGGAACTATGGCTACACCTTC. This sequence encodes CASSLGGTGNYGYTF.

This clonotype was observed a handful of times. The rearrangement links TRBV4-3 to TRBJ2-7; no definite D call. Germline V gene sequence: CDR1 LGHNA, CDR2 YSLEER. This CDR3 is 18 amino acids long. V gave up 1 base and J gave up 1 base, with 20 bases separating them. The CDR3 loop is CASSQGSFSQDGSYEQYF. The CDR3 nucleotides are TGCGCCAGCAGCCAAGGGTCATTTAGCCAGGACGGGTCCTACGAGCAGTACTTC.

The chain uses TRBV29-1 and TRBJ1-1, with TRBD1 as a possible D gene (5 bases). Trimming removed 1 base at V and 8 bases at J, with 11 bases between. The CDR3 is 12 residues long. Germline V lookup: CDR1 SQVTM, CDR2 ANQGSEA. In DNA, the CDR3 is TGCAGCGTTGAAGGGGCAGGGAGAGAAGCTTTCTTT. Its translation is CSVEGAGREAFF. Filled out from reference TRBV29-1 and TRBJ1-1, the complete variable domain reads SAVISQKPSRDICQRGTSLTIQCQVDSQVTMMFWYRQQPGQSLTLIATANQGSEATYESGFVIDKFPISRPNLTFSTLTVSNMSPEDSSIYLCSVEGAGREAFFGQGTRLTVV.

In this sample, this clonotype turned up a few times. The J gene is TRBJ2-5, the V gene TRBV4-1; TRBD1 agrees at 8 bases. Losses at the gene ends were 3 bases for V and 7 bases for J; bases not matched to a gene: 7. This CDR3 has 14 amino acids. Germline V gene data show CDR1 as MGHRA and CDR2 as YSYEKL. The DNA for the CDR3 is TGCGCCAGCAGCCAGACAGGGGTAATAGGGACCCAGTACTTC. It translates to CASSQTGVIGTQYF.

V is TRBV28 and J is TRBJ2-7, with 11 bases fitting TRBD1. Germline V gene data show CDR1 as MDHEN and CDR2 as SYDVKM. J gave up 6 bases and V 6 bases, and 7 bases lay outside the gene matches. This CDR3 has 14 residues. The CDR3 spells CASRRGQGAAEQYF. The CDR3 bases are TGTGCCAGCAGGCGAGGACAGGGGGCGGCCGAGCAGTACTTC.